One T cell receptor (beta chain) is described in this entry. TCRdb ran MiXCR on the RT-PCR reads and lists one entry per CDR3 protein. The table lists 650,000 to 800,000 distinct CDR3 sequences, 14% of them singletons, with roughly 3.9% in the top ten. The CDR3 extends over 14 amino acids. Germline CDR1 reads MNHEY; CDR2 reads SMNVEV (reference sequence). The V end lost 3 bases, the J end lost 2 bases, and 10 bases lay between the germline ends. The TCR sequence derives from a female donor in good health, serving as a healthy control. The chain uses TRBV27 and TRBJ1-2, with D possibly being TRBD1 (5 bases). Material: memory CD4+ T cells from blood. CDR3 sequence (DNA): TGTGCCAGCAGTTTCTCCAGGGAGAACTATGGCTACACCTTC. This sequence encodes CASSFSRENYGYTF.